The 19 T cell receptor beta chains given below trace back to one sample, sequenced in a study of T cells in Graves' hyperthyroidism and ophthalmopathy. RNA transcripts provided the source from which TCR beta CDR3 regions were amplified. First-round RT-PCR of the TCR CDR3 relied on the HTBI primer set. TCRdb reprocessed the multiplex PCR reads with MiXCR, giving one entry per CDR3 protein. This sample has fewer than 750,000 distinct CDR3 sequences, with roughly 14% found just once. Specimen: blood. Receptors were obtained from a woman in her forties with Graves' ophthalmopathy.

The V call is TRBV30, the J call TRBJ1-2; 9 nucleotides agree with TRBD1. This CDR3 is 14 amino acids long. Germline trimming cut 1 base from V and 2 bases from J; bases unmatched to any gene: 2. Per the germline V gene, CDR1 is GTSNPN and CDR2 is SVGIG (reference sequence). CDR3: CAWSAGTGNYGYTF. CDR3 bases: TGTGCCTGGAGTGCTGGGACAGGGAACTATGGCTACACCTTC.

This clonotype was detected many times. V is TRBV28 and J is TRBJ1-5; D gene uncertain. Germline CDR1 reads MDHEN; CDR2 reads SYDVKM. V lost 6 bases to trimming and J lost 0 bases, with 12 bases between them. The CDR3 length is 15 residues. The CDR3, as DNA: TGTGCCAGCAGAGGGCCTTTAGGTAGCAATCAGCCCCAGCATTTT. Protein product: CASRGPLGSNQPQHF. The variable domain in full, completed from reference TRBV28 and TRBJ1-5, reads DVKVTQSSRYLVKRTGEKVFLECVQDMDHENMFWYRQDPGLGLRLIYFSYDVKMKEKGDIPEGYSVSREKKERFSLILESASTNQTSMYLCASRGPLGSNQPQHFGDGTRLSIL.

This clonotype occurred many times. This chain joins TRBV4-3 and TRBJ1-1, with D perhaps matching TRBD1 (5 bases). CDR1 LGHNA and CDR2 YSLEER come from the germline V gene. V was clipped by 0 bases and J by 0 bases, with 5 bases between them. This CDR3 has 14 residues. The chain's CDR3 is CASSQDRVNTEAFF. CDR3 sequence (DNA): TGCGCCAGCAGCCAAGACAGGGTGAACACTGAAGCTTTCTTT.

The chain recombines TRBV27 with TRBJ2-7, with TRBD2 identical over 11 bases. CDR3 length equals 17 residues. V was pared by 5 bases and J by 1 base, with 10 bases of the junction left unmatched. Germline V gene lookup returns CDR1 MNHEY and CDR2 SMNVEV (reference sequence). The CDR3 sequence: CASSPRRLAGRSYEQYF. The DNA for the CDR3 is TGTGCCAGCAGTCCCAGACGACTAGCGGGGCGTTCCTACGAGCAGTACTTC.

This clonotype was detected many times. CDR3 sequence reads: CASSSVGRRNYGYTF. The CDR3 nucleotides are TGTGCCAGCAGTAGTGTCGGTCGCCGCAACTATGGCTACACCTTC. This chain joins TRBV27 and TRBJ1-2; D ambiguous. The V and J ends lost 5 bases and 2 bases respectively, with 15 bases between them. Germline V lookup: CDR1 MNHEY, CDR2 SMNVEV (reference sequence). The CDR3 has 15 amino acids.

This clonotype was recorded many times. This sequence joins TRBV19 and TRBJ1-1, with D perhaps matching TRBD1 (6 bases). The CDR3 is 16 amino acids. V lost 5 bases and J lost 0, with 16 bases in between. Germline V lookup: CDR1 LNHDA, CDR2 SQIVND (reference sequence). CDR3 residues: CASSPDRFLMNTEAFF. In nucleotides, the CDR3 is TGTGCCAGTAGTCCGGACAGATTCTTGATGAACACTGAAGCTTTCTTT.

This clonotype was seen repeatedly, ten times or more. The chain is built from TRBV4-3 and TRBJ2-7; 8 positions match TRBD2. The CDR3 extends over 18 amino acids. With 0 bases clipped from V and 5 bases from J, the junction kept 15 bases outside the gene matches. Germline V gives CDR1 LGHNA, CDR2 YSLEER. The CDR3 protein is CASSQESSRIGRDHEQYF. In DNA form, the CDR3 reads TGCGCCAGCAGCCAAGAGTCTTCCCGTATCGGGAGGGACCACGAGCAGTACTTC.

At least ten counts were recorded for this clonotype. This rearrangement joins TRBV14 to TRBJ1-3; D is unresolved. CDR3 length: 12 amino acids. V lost 1 base and J 7 bases, leaving 5 bases between the germline ends. CDR1 and CDR2 from the germline V gene are SGHDN and FVKESK. The CDR3 region is CASSQGVNTIYF. The CDR3 DNA follows: TGTGCCAGCAGCCAAGGAGTGAACACCATATATTTT.

In its sample, this clonotype was seen a few times. The J gene is TRBJ1-2, the V gene TRBV5-5; D perhaps matches TRBD1 (6 bases). Germline V gene sequence: CDR1 SGHKS, CDR2 YYEKEE (reference sequence). Trimming removed 3 bases from V and 5 bases from J, with 14 bases in between. The CDR3 is made up of 14 amino acids. DNA of the CDR3: TGTGCCAGCAGCTCAGAATCTCAGGGGTATGGCTACACCTTC. Its protein product is CASSSESQGYGYTF. Full variable domain (missing parts from reference TRBV5-5 and TRBJ1-2): DAGVTQSPTHLIKTRGQQVTLRCSPISGHKSVSWYQQVLGQGPQFIFQYYEKEERGRGNFPDRFSARQFPNYSSELNVNALLLGDSALYLCASSSESQGYGYTFGSGTRLTVV.

V is TRBV7-9 and J is TRBJ2-7; D ambiguous. The CDR3 is 13 amino acids. The V end lost 4 bases, the J end lost 3 bases, and 10 bases lay between the germline ends. Per the germline V gene, CDR1 is SEHNR and CDR2 is FQNEAQ (reference sequence). CDR3 amino acids: CASSSGWSYEQYF. The DNA of the CDR3 is TGTGCCAGCAGCTCCGGGTGGAGCTACGAGCAGTACTTC.

Ten or more counts support this clonotype. This chain uses TRBV5-1 with TRBJ2-5; unclear D gene. The length of the CDR3 is 15 residues. Per the germline V gene, CDR1 is SGHRS and CDR2 is YFSETQ. V lost 1 base to trimming and J lost 2 bases, with 12 bases between them. The CDR3 coding sequence is TGCGCCAGCAGCTTGAGCCCGGAACAGCAAGAGACCCAGTACTTC. It encodes CASSLSPEQQETQYF. The variable domain in full, with the rest retrieved from reference TRBV5-1 and TRBJ2-5, is KAGVTQTPRYLIKTRGQQVTLSCSPISGHRSVSWYQQTPGQGLQFLFEYFSETQRNKGNFPGRFSGRQFSNSRSEMNVSTLELGDSALYLCASSLSPEQQETQYFGPGTRLLVL.

In this sample, this clonotype turned up a few times. The chain is built from TRBV30 and TRBJ2-5, with D possibly matching TRBD2 (6 bases). The germline V gene encodes CDR1 GTSNPN and CDR2 SVGIG (reference sequence). V was pared by 3 bases and J by 4 bases, with 15 bases between. This CDR3 region has 14 residues. The CDR3 region has the DNA TGTGCCTGGAGCCATTTGGGGGGAGGAGAGACCCAGTACTTC. Protein: CAWSHLGGGETQYF.

This clonotype was observed many times. The V gene is TRBV7-2, the J gene TRBJ2-2; D is possibly TRBD1 (6 bases). This CDR3 comprises 15 residues. V lost 5 bases to trimming and J lost 0 bases, with 10 bases between them. Germline V gene lookup returns CDR1 SGHTA and CDR2 FQGNSA. The DNA of the CDR3 is TGTGCCAGCAGCATCGGGACAACGAACACCGGGGAGCTGTTTTTT. Protein: CASSIGTTNTGELFF. Complete variable domain (other parts from reference TRBV7-2 and TRBJ2-2): GAGVSQSPSNKVTEKGKDVELRCDPISGHTALYWYRQSLGQGLEFLIYFQGNSAPDKSGLPSDRFSAERTGGSVSTLTIQRTQQEDSAVYLCASSIGTTNTGELFFGEGSRLTVL.

This clonotype has a handful of counts. The V gene is TRBV28, the J gene TRBJ2-2, with 10 bases aligning to TRBD1. V shed 5 bases and J 6 bases; nucleotides not matched to a gene: 12. The germline CDR1 and CDR2 sequences are MDHEN and SYDVKM. The CDR3 has 17 residues. The CDR3 sequence: CASSVPPGQGFPGELFF. The DNA for the CDR3 is TGTGCCAGCAGTGTACCTCCGGGACAGGGGTTCCCCGGGGAGCTGTTTTTT.

This clonotype was observed at least ten times. The chain has TRBV3-1 and TRBJ1-1; D possibly corresponds to TRBD1 (5 bases). The CDR3 has 13 amino acids. Trimming shortened V by 0 bases and J by 12 bases, and 14 bases separated the two germline ends. Germline V gives CDR1 LGHDT, CDR2 YNNKEL (reference sequence). Written as DNA, the CDR3 is TGTGCCAGCAGCCAAGACGCCGCAGGGAGGACTTTCTTT. Translation: CASSQDAAGRTFF.

The sample holds a few counts of this clonotype. CDR3 coding DNA: TGTGCCAGCAGCTTTGGACTAGCGGCCTCCTACGAGCAGTACTTC. Its translation is CASSFGLAASYEQYF. The chain combines TRBV7-3 with TRBJ2-7, with 10 bases identical to TRBD2. V lost 3 bases to trimming and J lost 0 bases; unmatched junction nucleotides: 2. Germline V gives CDR1 SGHTA, CDR2 FQGTGA. The CDR3 is made up of 15 amino acids.

Many counts were recorded for this clonotype. V and J are TRBV20-1 and TRBJ2-7, with TRBD1 identical over 7 bases. The CDR3 spans 13 residues. Germline loops: CDR1 DFQATT, CDR2 SNEGSKA (reference sequence). The J segment lost 4 bases and the V segment lost 4 bases, leaving 7 bases of the junction unmatched. DNA for the CDR3: TGCAGTGCTAACTACAGGGGACCTTACGAGCAGTACTTC. Amino acids: CSANYRGPYEQYF.

This clonotype was counted at least ten times. The chain has TRBV28 and TRBJ2-5, with 11 bases identical to TRBD1. Germline V gene lookup returns CDR1 MDHEN and CDR2 SYDVKM. Unmatched junction bases numbered 5, after V lost 11 bases and J lost 3 bases. The CDR3 is 13 residues long. The CDR3 sequence is CAGGQGGKETQYF. The CDR3 nucleotides read TGTGCCGGGGGACAGGGGGGGAAAGAGACCCAGTACTTC.

This clonotype showed up many times. The chain joins TRBV28 to TRBJ2-5; 9 bases map to TRBD1. V shed 10 bases, J shed 1 base, and the junction held 4 bases outside the gene matches. Germline lookup yields CDR1 MDHEN and CDR2 SYDVKM. The CDR3 is 13 residues long. CDR3 sequence (DNA): TGTGCCACCCGGGACAGGGCCCAAGAGACCCAGTACTTC. Translating gives CATRDRAQETQYF.